This section outlines one T cell receptor (beta chain) sequence together with its context. The antigen is not known. Blood sampling took place at baseline, cycle 4 day 1, and cycle 7 day 1. This sample is drawn from a study of OX40 agonist ivuxolimab in advanced cancers. Study as a whole: At doses from 0.01 to 10 mg/kg, patients were given intravenous ivuxolimab every 2 weeks. Notes on the study in general: At 0.1 to 3.0 mg/kg, clonal expansion of CD4+ and CD8+ blood T cells had occurred by week 6. Mean expanded clone counts were higher in CD8+ than CD4+ T cells.

Repertoires were generated with immunoSEQ multiplex PCR, while TCRdb's copy carries only in-frame clones and drops some. The sample carries more than 25,000 clones, about nine tenths recorded once. Looked up from germline, CDR1 is SGHAT and CDR2 is FQNNGV. With 5 bases removed from V and 1 base from J, the gap between germline ends came to 5 bases. This CDR3 has 12 amino acids. V and J are TRBV11-2 and TRBJ1-1; D gene ambiguous. The source was CD4+ or CD8+ T cells sorted from blood, collected in a trial of the OX40 agonist ivuxolimab. This receptor was obtained from an adult with an advanced solid tumor such as melanoma, head and neck, liver or kidney cancer. The CDR3 DNA is TGTGCCAGCAGCCGAGGGAACACTGAAGCTTTCTTT. Protein: CASSRGNTEAFF.